This TCR beta chain was found in a study of blood T cell repertoires in COVID-19. Background on the study: The analysed material was cDNA or gDNA that came from T cells, B-cell-depleted T cells, or PBMCs.

Produced via immunoSEQ multiplex PCR; TCRdb's table is partial and in-frame only. The sample holds 300,000 to 350,000 clones; roughly 88% are singletons and the top ten take about 5%. CDR1 LNHDA and CDR2 SQIVND come from the germline V gene (reference sequence). CDR3 size: 13 residues. J lost 8 bases, V lost 5 bases, and 7 bases had no gene match. The chain carries TRBV19 and TRBJ1-2, with TRBD1 identical over 8 bases. The specimen sequenced was PBMCs or T cells enriched from blood (not recorded which). This TCR was recovered from a man under 40 who had recovered from COVID-19. CDR3 in amino acids: CASSPLDRDGYTF. The CDR3 DNA follows: TGTGCCAGTAGTCCGTTGGACAGGGACGGCTACACCTTC. Full variable domain (outside the CDR3, taken from reference TRBV19 and TRBJ1-2): DGGITQSPKYLFRKEGQNVTLSCEQNLNHDAMYWYRQDPGQGLRLIYYSQIVNDFQKGDIAEGYSVSREKKESFPLTVTSAQKNPTAFYLCASSPLDRDGYTFGSGTRLTVV.